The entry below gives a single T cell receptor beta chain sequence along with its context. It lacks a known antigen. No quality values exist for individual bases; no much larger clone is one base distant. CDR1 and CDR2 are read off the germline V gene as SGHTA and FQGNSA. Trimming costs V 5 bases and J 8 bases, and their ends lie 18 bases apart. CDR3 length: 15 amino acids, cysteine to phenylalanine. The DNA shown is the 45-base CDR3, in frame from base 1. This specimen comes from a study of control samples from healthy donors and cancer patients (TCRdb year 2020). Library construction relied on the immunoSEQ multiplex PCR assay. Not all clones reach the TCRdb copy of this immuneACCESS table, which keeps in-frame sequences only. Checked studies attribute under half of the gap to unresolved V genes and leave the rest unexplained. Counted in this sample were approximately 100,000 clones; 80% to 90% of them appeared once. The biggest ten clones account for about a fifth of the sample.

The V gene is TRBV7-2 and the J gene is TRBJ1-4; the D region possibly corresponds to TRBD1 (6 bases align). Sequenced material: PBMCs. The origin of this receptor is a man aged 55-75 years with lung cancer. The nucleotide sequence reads TGTGCCAGCAGCCCACGGACAGAGCCTAGGGAAAAACTGTTTTTT. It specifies CASSPRTEPREKLFF.